This TCR beta chain was retrieved from a study of blood T cells in healthy people across ages. Through a sample-barcoded 5' primer and a J-beta primer mix, a second PCR was run for about 7 to 12 cycles. Each CDR3 protein gets one entry after TCRdb re-called the 5' RACE reads with MiXCR. The sample includes roughly 1.7 million distinct CDR3 sequences, about 35% of them seen just once. This clonotype appeared many times. The source is a woman in her 30s in good health. The sample was blood.

CDR3 sequence: CASSFAGSSYNEQFF. As DNA, the CDR3 is TGTGCCAGCAGCTTCGCAGGGAGCTCCTACAATGAGCAGTTCTTC. V and J are TRBV5-6 and TRBJ2-1; perhaps D is TRBD1 or TRBD2 (5 bases each). This CDR3 region has 15 residues. CDR1 and CDR2 (germline): SGHDT, YYEEEE. V lost 2 bases to trimming and J lost 0 bases, with 9 bases between them.